A single sample is the source of the 32 T cell receptor beta chains below, sequenced in a study of CD8+ T cells in alopecia areata (dated by TCRdb to the late 2010s). The library relied on the immunoSEQ multiplex PCR assay. For TCR sequencing, RNA was extracted from every sample and reverse transcribed into cDNA to serve as template. TCRdb stores this immuneACCESS table with in-frame sequences only. Part of the clones is absent; in the studies checked, under half of the shortfall reflects unresolved V genes, and no reason is known for the rest. The table puts about 110,000 clones in this sample, none counted just once. The ten largest clonotypes hold roughly 21% of the sample. Sequences were obtained from lesional skin. Receptor source: a C3H/HeJ mouse with alopecia areata. Mice belonging to this strain carry MHC haplotype H2-k.

A few counts support this clone. Gene and germline names: mouse. The read terminates 4 residues ahead of where the CDR3 ends, so the germline J gene completes it. The chain recombines TRBV1 with TRBJ1-1; 9 nucleotides match TRBD1. The CDR3 contains 16 residues. Losses at the gene ends were 5 bases for V and 3 bases for J; bases not matched to a gene: 10. Germline V lookup: CDR1 NSQYPW, CDR2 LRSPGD (reference sequence). The CDR3 loop reads CTCSPPGQGSDTEVFF. The part of the CDR3 DNA that was read is TGCACCTGCAGTCCTCCGGGACAGGGAAGTGACACA.

A word on this clone: Gene names are the mouse ones. The observed sequence ends 4 residues before the CDR3 terminus, with the missing tail filled in from the germline J gene. The chain employs TRBV16 and TRBJ2-1; 10 bases are a match to TRBD2. The J segment lost 3 bases and the V segment lost 0 bases, leaving 2 bases of the junction unmatched. The CDR3 has 16 residues. CDR1 is SGHSA and CDR2 is FRNQAP in the germline V gene. The CDR3 here is CASSLEGTGVYAEQFF. CDR3 DNA (partial): TGTGCAAGCAGCTTAGAAGGGACTGGGGTCTATGCT.

This clone came up many times. Mouse names are used for the genes. The CDR3 end lies 4 residues beyond the end of the read and is filled in from the germline J gene. J is TRBJ2-1 and V is TRBV13-3; 8 nucleotides line up with TRBD2. CDR3 length equals 16 residues. Germline-derived CDR1 and CDR2 are NNHDY and SYVADS. Trimming took 4 bases from V and 0 from J; bases not matched to a gene: 6. CDR3 residues: CASSPGLGDNYAEQFF. CDR3 DNA, as far as it was read: TGTGCCAGCAGTCCCGGACTGGGAGATAACTATGCT.

Regarding this clone: Gene names denote mouse genes. The read ends 4 residues shy of where the CDR3 ends; the end is completed using the germline J gene. The chain combines TRBV16 with TRBJ2-7; 10 bases align to TRBD2. Trimming removed 3 bases from V and 3 bases from J; junction bases left unmatched: 2. This CDR3 has 14 residues. In germline, CDR1 is SGHSA, CDR2 FRNQAP. CDR3 amino acids: CASSFLGGRYEQYF. Incomplete CDR3 DNA: TGTGCAAGCAGCTTTCTGGGGGGGCGCTAT.

Notes on this clone: These gene names are mouse names. The read finishes 4 residues shy of the CDR3 end, and the germline J gene is used to complete it. V is TRBV3 and J is TRBJ2-5; 8 bases are a match to TRBD1. This CDR3 comprises 15 residues. Unmatched junction bases numbered 4, after V lost 3 bases and J lost 2 bases. Germline V gives CDR1 SNHLY, CDR2 FYNGKV (reference sequence). CDR3: CASSFDRGGQDTQYF. The DNA read from the CDR3 is TGTGCCAGCAGCTTCGACAGGGGCGGCCAAGAC.

This clone was detected a few times. Any gene name here is a mouse gene name. The observed sequence ends 4 residues before the CDR3 terminus, with the missing tail filled in from the germline J gene. The chain recombines TRBV12-1 with TRBJ1-2; 7 bases are shared with TRBD1. From germline, CDR1 is SGHSN and CDR2 HYEKVE. The length of the CDR3 is 15 residues. Trimming at V came to 0 bases and at J to 1 base, leaving 4 bases not matched to a gene. The covered CDR3 bases are TGTGCCAGCTCTCTCGAGGCAGGGGGAAACTCC. Its protein is CASSLEAGGNS. The complete CDR3 reads CASSLEAGGNSDYTF.

This clone was seen only a few times. Germline and genes here are mouse. The read ends 4 residues early relative to the CDR3; the germline J gene fills the gap. The gene calls are TRBV5 and TRBJ2-1; 11 bases are a match to TRBD1. This CDR3 has 15 residues. The germline CDR1 and CDR2 sequences are LGHNA and YNLKQL (reference sequence). V was pared by 4 bases and J by 4 bases, with 3 bases of the junction left unmatched. CDR3: CASSPRDRGYAEQFF. The DNA read from the CDR3 is TGTGCCAGCAGCCCTCGGGACAGGGGGTATGCT.

As concerns this clone: The listed genes are named as in mouse. Read data end 4 residues before the CDR3 end; the end is taken from the germline J gene. The chain couples TRBV17 to TRBJ1-4; weak D call: TRBD1 (6 bases). V shed 6 bases and J shed 3 bases, with 8 bases lying between them. Germline lookup yields CDR1 MNHDT and CDR2 YYDKIL. CDR3 length: 13 amino acids. The sequenced CDR3 bases are TGTGCTAGCAGAGGGACAACCAACGAA. Amino acid sequence: CASRGTTNE. The entire CDR3 is CASRGTTNERLFF.

In regard to this clone: At residue 12, TCRdb's protein is not the same as the translated DNA, so the protein here was read from the DNA. Gene names follow the mouse nomenclature. The read gets to within 3 residues of the CDR3 end, and the germline J gene fills in the rest. V is TRBV1 and J is TRBJ1-3, with 8 bases identical to TRBD1. The CDR3 covers 15 residues. V shed 2 bases, J shed 3 bases, and the junction held 3 bases outside the gene matches. Per the germline V gene, CDR1 is NSQYPW and CDR2 is LRSPGD (reference sequence). CDR3 DNA (partial): TGCACCTGCAGTGCACAAGACAGGGGTGGAAATACG. Amino acids: CTCSAQDRGGNT. The full CDR3 protein is CTCSAQDRGGNTLYF. Full variable domain (remainder filled in from reference TRBV1 and TRBJ1-3): VTLLEQNPRWRLVPRGQAVNLRCILKNSQYPWMSWYQQDLQKQLQWLFTLRSPGDKEVKSLPGADYLATRVTDTELRLQVANMSQGRTLYCTCSAQDRGGNTLYFGEGSRLIVV.

Turning to this clone: Genes here carry mouse names. The CDR3 end is not reached by the read, which stops 4 residues before it; the germline J gene fills it in. V is TRBV1 and J is TRBJ2-7; D is perhaps TRBD1 (5 bases). CDR1 and CDR2 from the germline V gene are NSQYPW and LRSPGD (reference sequence). The CDR3 is made up of 15 amino acids. Trimming left V 0 bases short and J 2 bases short, with 11 bases between. The part of the CDR3 DNA that was read is TGCACCTGCAGTGCAGACCCCCGACAGCCCTAT. Translated: CTCSADPRQPY. The full CDR3 protein is CTCSADPRQPYEQYF.

Note on this clone: Any gene name here is a mouse gene name. The read halts 4 residues ahead of the CDR3 end, with the missing end drawn from the germline J gene. The V and J genes are TRBV17 and TRBJ2-1; D remains ambiguous. The ends were cut back, 0 bases at V and 5 bases at J, with 5 bases in the middle. Per the germline V gene, CDR1 is MNHDT and CDR2 is YYDKIL. The CDR3 contains 13 residues. CDR3: CASSRDHNAEQFF. Partial CDR3 DNA: TGTGCTAGCAGTAGAGACCACAATGCT.

Turning to this clone: These gene names are mouse names. The read is 4 residues too short to cover the CDR3 end, so that end is filled in from the germline J gene. The rearrangement links TRBV1 to TRBJ2-3; 9 nucleotides align to TRBD1. The junction had 5 bases not matched to a gene; V was cut back by 4 bases and J by 3 bases. Germline CDR1 reads NSQYPW; CDR2 reads LRSPGD (reference sequence). The length of the CDR3 is 15 residues. The sequenced CDR3 bases are TGCACCTGCAGTGAGGGACAGGGTGGCGCAGAA. Encoded protein: CTCSEGQGGAE. The whole CDR3 sequence is CTCSEGQGGAETLYF.

There are a few counts of this clone. Mouse germline and gene names are used. From the germline J gene comes the end of the CDR3, since the read stops 4 residues before it. The chain carries TRBV19 and TRBJ2-2; 7 bases fit TRBD2. V gave up 4 bases and J gave up 3 bases; unmatched junction bases: 3. CDR1 FNHDT and CDR2 SITEND come from the germline V gene (reference sequence). The CDR3 has 14 residues. The CDR3 loop reads CASSLTGHTGQLYF. The covered CDR3 bases are TGTGCCAGCAGTCTGACTGGGCACACCGGG. Full variable domain (remainder filled in from reference TRBV19 and TRBJ2-2): GGIITQTPKFLIGQEGQKLTLKCQQNFNHDTMYWYRQDSGKGLRLIYYSITENDLQKGDLSEGYDASREKKSSFSLTVTSAQKNEMAVFLCASSLTGHTGQLYFGEGSKLTVL.

Comment on this clone: Gene names and germline match the mouse. The missing CDR3 end, 4 residues past where the read stops, is filled in from the germline J gene. This chain connects TRBV13-3 to TRBJ2-2; D ambiguous. This CDR3 is 15 amino acids long. Per the germline V gene, CDR1 is NNHDY and CDR2 is SYVADS. V lost 1 base, J lost 0 bases, and 7 bases lay in between. Here the CDR3 reads CASSDLQANTGQLYF. Incomplete CDR3 DNA: TGTGCCAGCAGTGATTTGCAGGCAAACACCGGG.

Only a few counts were recorded for this clone. Gene names are mouse gene names. The read is 4 residues too short to cover the CDR3 end, so that end is filled in from the germline J gene. The rearrangement uses TRBV13-3 and TRBJ2-1, with 11 bases aligning to TRBD2. There are 15 residues in the CDR3. The V and J ends lost 1 base and 5 bases, in that order; junction bases with no gene match: 2. Germline CDR1 NNHDY, CDR2 SYVADS. CDR3 residues: CASSDRDWGNAEQFF. CDR3 bases read: TGTGCCAGCAGTGATAGGGACTGGGGGAATGCT.

Remarks on this clone: Genes and germline are mouse. The read ends 4 residues shy of where the CDR3 ends; the end is completed using the germline J gene. This chain links TRBV1 with TRBJ2-2; a weak D match, TRBD2 (6 bases). CDR3 length: 16 residues. Trimming took 3 bases from V and 0 from J, leaving 11 bases between them. Germline V gene sequence: CDR1 NSQYPW, CDR2 LRSPGD (reference sequence). The covered CDR3 bases are TGCACCTGCAGTGCCAACTGGGAGGCAAACACCGGG. Amino acid sequence: CTCSANWEANTG. The entire CDR3 sequence reads CTCSANWEANTGQLYF.

This clone appeared a few times. Genes and germline come from the mouse. The CDR3 is cut off 4 residues early in the read; its end comes from the germline J gene. The genes are TRBV1 and TRBJ2-3; 9 bases are shared with TRBD2. The CDR3 has 17 residues. V was clipped by 1 base and J by 1 base; unmatched bases: 6. CDR1 is NSQYPW, CDR2 LRSPGD, per germline (reference sequence). The covered CDR3 bases are TGCACCTGCAGTGCAGTGAGGCTGGGGGGGGGTGCAGAA. This gives the protein CTCSAVRLGGGAE. The entire CDR3 protein is CTCSAVRLGGGAETLYF.

Details on this clone: The TCRdb protein and the DNA translation do not line up at residue 11; the protein shown here was made by translating the DNA. Any gene name here is a mouse gene name. Read sequence stops 3 residues before the CDR3 end, and the germline J gene provides the missing end. The rearrangement joins TRBV31 to TRBJ1-6, with D possibly TRBD1 on 6 matching bases. TRBJ1-6 belongs to the ORF category, with a function that is uncertain. The CDR3 extends over 14 amino acids. CDR1 is GKSSPN, CDR2 SITVG, per germline. V was pared by 3 bases and J by 0 bases, with 6 bases between. The sequenced part of the CDR3 DNA is TGTGCCTGGAGCAGGGGTTCCTATAATTCGCCC. Translated: CAWSRGSYNSP. From start to end, the CDR3 is CAWSRGSYNSPLYF.

This clone was detected a few times. All gene names here are mouse names. The read gets to within 4 residues of the CDR3 end, and the germline J gene fills in the rest. The rearrangement links TRBV19 to TRBJ1-4, with TRBD1 as a possible D gene (6 bases). V was trimmed by 5 bases and J by 3 bases, leaving 14 bases between them. CDR1 and CDR2 from the germline V gene are FNHDT and SITEND (reference sequence). There are 15 residues in the CDR3. CDR3 amino acids: CASRFRGRANERLFF. CDR3 DNA, as far as it was read: TGTGCCAGCAGATTCAGGGGTAGGGCCAACGAA.

Only a few counts were recorded for this clone. Gene names refer to mouse genes. The read gets to within 4 residues of the CDR3 end, and the germline J gene fills in the rest. The chain recombines TRBV13-3 with TRBJ2-7; D possibly corresponds to TRBD2 (6 bases). The CDR3 covers 13 residues. V shed 2 bases and J shed 3 bases, with 9 bases lying between them. Germline V gene data show CDR1 as NNHDY and CDR2 as SYVADS. The DNA read from the CDR3 is TGTGCCAGCAGTGAGCGGGACTTCTAT. This gives the protein CASSERDFY. The entire CDR3 is CASSERDFYEQYF.

Worth noting for this clone: All gene names here are mouse names. The sequence runs out 4 residues before the end of the CDR3; the remainder is reconstructed from the germline J gene. This chain uses TRBV19 with TRBJ1-2; D not resolved. This CDR3 has 13 amino acids. CDR1 and CDR2 from the germline V gene are FNHDT and SITEND (reference sequence). V was cut by 4 bases and J by 2 bases, with 9 bases left in between. CDR3 sequence reads: CASSWQDNSDYTF. The sequenced part of the CDR3 DNA is TGTGCCAGCAGTTGGCAGGATAACTCC.

This clone has a handful of counts. Gene labels here are mouse ones. The CDR3 is cut off 4 residues early in the read; its end comes from the germline J gene. The chain is built from TRBV13-3 and TRBJ2-4; D unclear. Germline loops: CDR1 NNHDY, CDR2 SYVADS. This CDR3 is 14 amino acids long. Trimming shortened V by 3 bases and J by 0 bases, and 8 bases separated the two germline ends. The sequenced CDR3 bases are TGTGCCAGCAGTGCCAGCAATAGTCAAAAC. Translating gives CASSASNSQN. The CDR3, in full, reads CASSASNSQNTLYF. Together with reference TRBV13-3 and TRBJ2-4, the CDR3 gives the full variable domain: EAAVTQSPRSKVAVTGGKVTLSCHQTNNHDYMYWYRQDTGHGLRLIHYSYVADSTEKGDIPDGYKASRPSQENFSLILELASLSQTAVYFCASSASNSQNTLYFGAGTRLSVL.

Of note for this clone: Mouse germline and gene names are used. The CDR3 is cut off 4 residues early in the read; its end comes from the germline J gene. The rearrangement uses TRBV13-3 and TRBJ2-7; 7 positions agree with TRBD2. Germline CDR1 NNHDY, CDR2 SYVADS. Unmatched junction bases numbered 4, after V lost 1 base and J lost 0 bases. The CDR3 runs 15 residues. The CDR3 reads CASSDPGLVSYEQYF. Partial CDR3 DNA: TGTGCCAGCAGTGATCCAGGACTGGTCTCCTAT.

In its sample, this clone was seen many times. Each gene name is a mouse one. The read halts 4 residues ahead of the CDR3 end, with the missing end drawn from the germline J gene. This sequence joins TRBV19 and TRBJ1-1; a weak D match, TRBD1 (5 bases). V dropped 5 bases and J dropped 1 base, with 9 bases sitting between them. CDR1 is FNHDT and CDR2 is SITEND in the germline V gene (reference sequence). The CDR3 is made up of 13 amino acids. The covered CDR3 bases are TGTGCCAGCAGCCCCGACAGAAACACA. Residues: CASSPDRNT. The whole CDR3 region reads CASSPDRNTEVFF. The whole variable domain, filled in from reference TRBV19 and TRBJ1-1, reads GGIITQTPKFLIGQEGQKLTLKCQQNFNHDTMYWYRQDSGKGLRLIYYSITENDLQKGDLSEGYDASREKKSSFSLTVTSAQKNEMAVFLCASSPDRNTEVFFGKGTRLTVV.

With regard to this clone: Genes and germline are mouse. The CDR3 end is not reached by the read, which stops 4 residues before it; the germline J gene fills it in. This rearrangement joins TRBV13-1 to TRBJ2-1; TRBD1 matches 9 bases. CDR3 length: 14 residues. Germline V lookup: CDR1 NSHNY, CDR2 SYGAGN. Partial CDR3 DNA: TGTGCCAGCAGTGACCGGGACAGGGCGCCT. Protein: CASSDRDRAP. The entire CDR3 sequence reads CASSDRDRAPEQFF.

Remarks on this clone: At residue 13, the TCRdb amino acid sequence and the translated nucleotide sequence differ, so the protein here is the DNA translation. The gene names given are mouse names. The DNA read from the CDR3 is TGTGCCAGCAGTCCTGACAGGGAGGAATATAATTCGCCC. It codes for CASSPDREEYNSP. The entire CDR3 is CASSPDREEYNSPLYF. The chain links TRBV13-3 to TRBJ1-6, with 7 bases fitting TRBD1. The CDR3 extends 3 residues past the end of the read, so its final part is completed from the germline J gene. TRBJ1-6 carries the ORF label, with uncertain function. After removal of 4 bases from V and 4 bases from J, the junction contained 8 bases not matched to a gene. The CDR3 is 16 amino acids. Germline V lookup: CDR1 NNHDY, CDR2 SYVADS.

A few counts support this clone. Gene names and germline match the mouse. The sequenced fragment ends 4 residues before the CDR3 boundary, so the rest is inferred from the germline J gene. The chain uses TRBV1 and TRBJ2-5; TRBD1 is a possible D gene (5 bases). CDR1 is NSQYPW, CDR2 LRSPGD, per germline (reference sequence). The CDR3 loop spans 13 amino acids. Trimming stripped 4 bases from V and 3 bases from J, with 8 bases between. The part of the CDR3 DNA that was read is TGCACCTGCAGTGTGGACATACAAGAC. Protein product: CTCSVDIQD. The CDR3 as a whole reads CTCSVDIQDTQYF.

This clone has a handful of counts. Mouse names are used for the genes. The CDR3 region is CASSLLGEDTQYF. CDR3 DNA, as far as it was read: TGTGCAAGCAGCTTACTGGGGGAAGAC. The chain joins TRBV16 to TRBJ2-5, with 7 bases matching TRBD2. Read coverage stops 4 residues before the CDR3 terminus; the germline J gene supplies the remainder. The CDR3 consists of 13 residues. Germline lookup yields CDR1 SGHSA and CDR2 FRNQAP.

Concerning this clone itself: The germline and genes are mouse ones. The read stops 4 residues short of the end of the CDR3; the missing end is completed from the germline J gene. The gene calls are TRBV13-3 and TRBJ1-4; D perhaps matches TRBD1 (5 bases). V was clipped by 1 base and J by 2 bases, with 9 bases between them. Per germline, CDR1 NNHDY and CDR2 SYVADS. The length of the CDR3 is 15 residues. The sequenced part of the CDR3 DNA is TGTGCCAGCAGTGATTTGGGGGGGTCCAACGAA. Residues: CASSDLGGSNE. From start to end, the CDR3 is CASSDLGGSNERLFF.

This clone was seen a few times. The protein TCRdb lists differs from the translation of the DNA at residue 12; the protein given here is translated from the DNA itself. Gene names follow the mouse nomenclature. Coverage ceases 3 residues before the CDR3 finishes, and the germline J gene fills in the end. The J gene is TRBJ1-6, the V gene TRBV19; D may be TRBD1 (6 bases). TRBJ1-6 is an open reading frame, and its role is uncertain. There are 15 residues in the CDR3. V shed 2 bases and J shed 1 base, with 7 bases lying between them. Germline CDR1 reads FNHDT; CDR2 reads SITEND (reference sequence). CDR3 region: CASSMGHSYNSPLYF. The CDR3 DNA, read in part, is TGTGCCAGCAGTATGGGACACTCCTATAATTCGCCC.

A remark on this clone: Gene names follow the mouse nomenclature. Read sequence stops 4 residues before the CDR3 end, and the germline J gene provides the missing end. The genes are TRBV13-3 and TRBJ2-5; 8 nucleotides line up with TRBD1. The J segment lost 3 bases and the V segment lost 2 bases, leaving 5 bases of the junction unmatched. Germline lookup yields CDR1 NNHDY and CDR2 SYVADS. CDR3 length equals 15 residues. CDR3 loop: CASSDRGRRQDTQYF. The part of the CDR3 DNA that was read is TGTGCCAGCAGTGACAGGGGGCGCCGTCAAGAC.

For this clone: Germline and genes: mouse. The CDR3 end falls 4 residues outside the read, so it is completed with the germline J gene. The genes are TRBV1 and TRBJ2-2, with 7 positions matching TRBD2. The CDR3 spans 15 residues. J gave up 1 base and V 5 bases, and 4 bases lay outside the gene matches. Germline V gives CDR1 NSQYPW, CDR2 LRSPGD (reference sequence). CDR3 DNA, as far as it was read: TGCACCTGCAGTCTCCGACTGGGAAACACCGGG. This gives the protein CTCSLRLGNTG. The full-length CDR3 reads as CTCSLRLGNTGQLYF.